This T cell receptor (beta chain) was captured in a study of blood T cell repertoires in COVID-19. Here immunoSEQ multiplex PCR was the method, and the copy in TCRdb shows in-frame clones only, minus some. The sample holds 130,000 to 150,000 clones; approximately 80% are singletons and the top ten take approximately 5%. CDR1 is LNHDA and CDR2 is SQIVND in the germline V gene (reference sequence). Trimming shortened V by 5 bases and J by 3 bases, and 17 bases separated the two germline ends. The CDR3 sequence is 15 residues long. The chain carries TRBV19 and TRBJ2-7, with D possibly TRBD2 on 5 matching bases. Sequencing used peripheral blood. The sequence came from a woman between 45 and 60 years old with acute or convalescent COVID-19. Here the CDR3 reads CASSPSGVVNYEQYF. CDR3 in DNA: TGTGCCAGTAGTCCATCCGGGGTCGTGAACTACGAGCAGTACTTC.